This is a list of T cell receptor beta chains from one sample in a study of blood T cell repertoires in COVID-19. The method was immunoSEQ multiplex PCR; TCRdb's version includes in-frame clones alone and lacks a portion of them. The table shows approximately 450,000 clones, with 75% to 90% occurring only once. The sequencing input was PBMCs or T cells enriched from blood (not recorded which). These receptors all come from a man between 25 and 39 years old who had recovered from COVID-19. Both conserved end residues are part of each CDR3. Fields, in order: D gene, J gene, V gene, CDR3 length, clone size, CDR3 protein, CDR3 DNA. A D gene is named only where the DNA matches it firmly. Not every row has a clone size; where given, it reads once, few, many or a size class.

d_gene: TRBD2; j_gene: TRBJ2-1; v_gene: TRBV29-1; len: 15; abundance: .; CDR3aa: CSVEGLAGVGNEQFF; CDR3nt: TGCAGCGTTGAAGGCCTAGCGGGAGTAGGGAATGAGCAGTTCTTC
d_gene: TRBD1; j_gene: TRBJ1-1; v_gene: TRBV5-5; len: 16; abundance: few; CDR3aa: CASSLGLGQGNTEAFF; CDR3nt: TGTGCCAGCAGCTTGGGCCTCGGACAGGGGAACACTGAAGCTTTCTTT
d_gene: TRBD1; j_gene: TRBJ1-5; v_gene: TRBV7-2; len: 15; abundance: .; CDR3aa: CASSSTGGQNQPQHF; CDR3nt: TGTGCCAGCAGTTCGACAGGGGGCCAGAATCAGCCCCAGCATTTT
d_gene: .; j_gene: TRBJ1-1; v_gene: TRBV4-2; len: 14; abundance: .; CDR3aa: CASSQDLADREAFF; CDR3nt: TGTGCCAGCAGCCAAGATCTGGCAGATCGTGAAGCTTTCTTT
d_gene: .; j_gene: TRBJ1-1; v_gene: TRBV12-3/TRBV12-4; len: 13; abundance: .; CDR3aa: CASSLVMNTEAFF; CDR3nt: TGTGCCAGCAGTTTAGTAATGAACACTGAAGCTTTCTTT
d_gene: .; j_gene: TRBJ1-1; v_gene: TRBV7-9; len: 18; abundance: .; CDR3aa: CASSTNWGVGDRRYEAFF; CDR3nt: TGTGCCAGCAGCACAAACTGGGGGGTGGGCGACAGAAGGTATGAAGCTTTCTTT
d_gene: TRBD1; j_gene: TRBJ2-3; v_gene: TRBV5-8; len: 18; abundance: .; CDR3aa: CASSYTSGQGLITDTQYF; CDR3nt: TGTGCCAGCAGCTACACCTCGGGACAGGGGTTGATCACAGATACGCAGTATTTT
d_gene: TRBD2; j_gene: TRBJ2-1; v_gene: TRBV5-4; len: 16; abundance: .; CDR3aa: CASSLAETSGIAEQFF; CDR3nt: TGTGCCAGCAGCTTGGCCGAGACTAGCGGGATAGCTGAGCAGTTCTTC
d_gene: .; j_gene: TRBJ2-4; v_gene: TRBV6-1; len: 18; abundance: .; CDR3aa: CASSEALGSTGLKNIQYF; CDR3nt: TGTGCCAGCAGTGAAGCGCTAGGTTCAACAGGGCTCAAAAACATTCAGTACTTC
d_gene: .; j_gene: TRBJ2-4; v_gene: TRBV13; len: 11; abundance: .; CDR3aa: CASSTKNIQYF; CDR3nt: TGTGCCAGCAGTACAAAAAACATTCAGTACTTC
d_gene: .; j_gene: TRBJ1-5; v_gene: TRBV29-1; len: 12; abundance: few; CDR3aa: CSVVAGDQPQHF; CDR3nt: TGCAGCGTTGTGGCAGGGGATCAGCCCCAGCATTTT
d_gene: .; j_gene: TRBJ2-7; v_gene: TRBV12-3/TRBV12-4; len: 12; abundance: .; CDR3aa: CASRSGSYEQYF; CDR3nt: TGTGCCAGCAGGTCGGGCTCCTACGAGCAGTACTTC